This TCR beta chain was obtained from a study of cytomegalovirus exposure and HLA in healthy donors. Trimming took 3 bases from V and 5 from J; bases not matched to a gene: 2. This CDR3 contains 15 residues. The germline V gene has CDR1 MNHEY and CDR2 SMNVEV (reference sequence). PCR primers comprised 60 Vbeta and 13 Jbeta primers. Libraries were prepared by immunoSEQ multiplex PCR; TCRdb keeps only in-frame clonotypes and omits some of them. The sample consists of about 160,000 clones, about 81% of them appearing once. This TCR derives from a woman aged 18 to 35 in good health and CMV-seronegative. The source material was PBMCs. The chain links TRBV27 to TRBJ2-2, with 11 bases matching TRBD1. In nucleotides, the CDR3 is TGTGCCAGCAGTTTGGACAGGGGGCGGACCGGGGAGCTGTTTTTT. Its protein product is CASSLDRGRTGELFF.